This TCR beta chain comes out of a study of T-cell reconstitution after alpha-beta-depleted transplantation in children. The V gene's germline CDR1 is GTSNPN and CDR2 SVGIG (reference sequence). The CDR3 extends over 16 amino acids. The ends lost 0 bases at V and 5 bases at J; junction bases unmatched: 6. The TCRbeta library incorporated unique molecular identifiers. MiXCR, applied by TCRdb to the PCR reads, yields one record per CDR3 protein. The sample includes approximately 420,000 distinct CDR3 sequences, around 9.9% of them seen just once. This clonotype was counted only a few times. Source: PBMCs from the stem cell graft donor, taken from the stem cell graft. This clonotype originated in a human donor who donated a stem cell graft to a child with acute myeloid leukemia. V gene TRBV30 combines with J gene TRBJ2-1; 11 nucleotides line up with TRBD2. In DNA form, the CDR3 reads TGTGCCTGGAGTGTACGACTAGCGGGAAACCACAATGAGCAGTTCTTC. It translates to CAWSVRLAGNHNEQFF.